The clone carrying this T cell receptor (beta chain) has more than one count but fewer than ten. Antigen specificity is unknown. Per germline, CDR1 DFQATT and CDR2 SNEGSKA (reference sequence). The CDR3 has 14 amino acids. Germline trimming cut 4 bases from V and 7 bases from J; bases unmatched to any gene: 6. The sample originates from a study of T cell repertoires in cytomegalovirus infection. Study conclusions and caveats: Dominating the ex vivo response were TCR beta clonotypes that were CMV-specific and HLA-C-restricted.

TCRdb redid the calling of the reads with MiXCR, one entry per CDR3 protein. The table records 150,000 to 200,000 distinct CDR3 sequences, about 20% of them present only once. This receptor was identified in a human donor in good health (CMV status not recorded). Some clones in this sample may be carry-over from other donors' samples. The sequenced sample was PBMCs. This chain joins TRBV20-1 and TRBJ2-2; TRBD2 aligns across 10 bases. The CDR3 nucleotides read TGCAGTGCTAAAGCGGGAGGGCCCGTCGGGGAGCTGTTTTTT. It codes for CSAKAGGPVGELFF.